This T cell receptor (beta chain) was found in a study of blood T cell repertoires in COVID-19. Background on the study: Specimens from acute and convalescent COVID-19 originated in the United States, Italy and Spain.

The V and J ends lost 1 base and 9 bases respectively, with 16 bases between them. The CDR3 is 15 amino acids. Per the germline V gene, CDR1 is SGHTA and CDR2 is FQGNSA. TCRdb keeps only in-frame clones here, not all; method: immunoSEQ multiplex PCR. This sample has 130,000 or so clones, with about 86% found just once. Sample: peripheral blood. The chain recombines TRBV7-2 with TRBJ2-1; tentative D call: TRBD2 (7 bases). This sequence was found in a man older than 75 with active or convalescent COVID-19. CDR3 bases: TGTGCCAGCAGCTTAGAGCTGGGGGGGCCCTTTGAGCAGTTCTTC. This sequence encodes CASSLELGGPFEQFF. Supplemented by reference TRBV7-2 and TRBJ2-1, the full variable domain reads GAGVSQSPSNKVTEKGKDVELRCDPISGHTALYWYRQSLGQGLEFLIYFQGNSAPDKSGLPSDRFSAERTGGSVSTLTIQRTQQEDSAVYLCASSLELGGPFEQFFGPGTRLTVL.